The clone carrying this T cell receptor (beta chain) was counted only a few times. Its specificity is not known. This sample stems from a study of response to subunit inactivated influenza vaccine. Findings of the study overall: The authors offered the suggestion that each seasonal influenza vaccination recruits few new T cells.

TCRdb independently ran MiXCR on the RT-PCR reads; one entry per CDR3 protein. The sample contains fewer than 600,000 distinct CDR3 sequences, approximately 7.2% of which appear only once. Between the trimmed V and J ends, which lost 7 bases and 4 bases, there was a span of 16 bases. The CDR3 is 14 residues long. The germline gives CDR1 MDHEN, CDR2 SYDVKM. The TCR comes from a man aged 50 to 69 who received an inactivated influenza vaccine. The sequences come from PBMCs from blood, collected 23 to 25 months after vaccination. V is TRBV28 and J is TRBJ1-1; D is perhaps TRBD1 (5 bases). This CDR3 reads CASKVRPGTTEAFF. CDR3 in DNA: TGTGCCAGCAAAGTAAGGCCCGGGACCACTGAAGCTTTCTTT.